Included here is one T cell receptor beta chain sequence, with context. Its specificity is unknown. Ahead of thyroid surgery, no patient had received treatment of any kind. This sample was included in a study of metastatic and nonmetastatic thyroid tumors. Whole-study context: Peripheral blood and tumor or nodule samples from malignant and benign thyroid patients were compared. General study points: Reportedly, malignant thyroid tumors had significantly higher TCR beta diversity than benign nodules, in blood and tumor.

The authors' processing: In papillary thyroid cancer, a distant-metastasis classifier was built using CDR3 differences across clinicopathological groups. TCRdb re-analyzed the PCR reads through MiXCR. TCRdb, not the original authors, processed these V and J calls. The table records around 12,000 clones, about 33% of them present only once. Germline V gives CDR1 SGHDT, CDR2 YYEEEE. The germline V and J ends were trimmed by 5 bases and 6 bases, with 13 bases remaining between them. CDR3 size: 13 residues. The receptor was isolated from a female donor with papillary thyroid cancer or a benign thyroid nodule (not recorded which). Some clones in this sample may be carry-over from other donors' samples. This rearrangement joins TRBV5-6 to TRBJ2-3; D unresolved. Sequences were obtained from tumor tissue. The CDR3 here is CASSLPSRDTQYF. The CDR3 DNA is TGTGCCAGCAGTTTACCTAGTAGGGATACGCAGTATTTT.